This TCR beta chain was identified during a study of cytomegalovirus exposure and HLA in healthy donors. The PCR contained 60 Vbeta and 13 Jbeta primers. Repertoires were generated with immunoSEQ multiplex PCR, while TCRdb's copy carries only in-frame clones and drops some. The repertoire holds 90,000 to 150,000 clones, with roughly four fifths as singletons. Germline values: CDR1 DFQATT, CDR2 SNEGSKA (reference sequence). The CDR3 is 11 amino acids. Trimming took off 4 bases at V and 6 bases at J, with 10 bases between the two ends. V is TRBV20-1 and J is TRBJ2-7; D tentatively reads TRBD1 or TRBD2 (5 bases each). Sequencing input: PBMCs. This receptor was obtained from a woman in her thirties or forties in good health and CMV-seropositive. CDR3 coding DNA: TGCAGTGCTAAAGAGGGGCGCGAGCAGTACTTC. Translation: CSAKEGREQYF.